These 17 T cell receptor beta chains came from one sample sequenced in a study of blood T cell repertoires in COVID-19. Method: immunoSEQ multiplex PCR; TCRdb's copy keeps in-frame clones and lacks some. The sample carries more than 95,000 clones, roughly 90% recorded once. Sequencing was carried out using peripheral blood. The receptor source for this set is a human donor in a cohort sampled during active COVID-19.

This chain connects TRBV2 to TRBJ2-7; 8 nucleotides agree with TRBD2. This CDR3 spans 15 amino acids. Germline assignment: CDR1 SNHLY and CDR2 FYNNEI. The V gene end was trimmed by 1 base and the J gene end by 2 bases; junction bases not matched to a gene: 4. CDR3: CASSEGLAFAYEQYF. The CDR3 DNA follows: TGTGCCAGCAGTGAAGGACTAGCGTTCGCCTACGAGCAGTACTTC.

J is TRBJ1-2 and V is TRBV4-1, with D perhaps TRBD1 (5 bases). Germline CDR1 and CDR2: MGHRA and YSYEKL. This CDR3 has 15 amino acids. The V end was cut by 6 bases, the J end by 7 bases, with 21 bases between. The CDR3 nucleotides read TGCGCCAGCAGTTACCTCCGGGGGGAGATGGGTGGCTACACCTTC. Protein sequence: CASSYLRGEMGGYTF.

The V gene is TRBV6-5, the J gene TRBJ1-1; D gene ambiguous. V was clipped by 5 bases and J by 0 bases, with 7 bases between them. Germline CDR1 MNHEY, CDR2 SVGAGI. This CDR3 is 13 amino acids long. The DNA for the CDR3 is TGTGCCAGCAGTCACAGTGTGAACACTGAAGCTTTCTTT. The encoded protein is CASSHSVNTEAFF.

This chain links TRBV18 with TRBJ2-2, with 8 bases identical to TRBD2. With 2 bases clipped from V and 7 bases from J, the junction kept 15 bases outside the gene matches. CDR1 and CDR2 (germline): KGHSH, LQKENI. This CDR3 is 18 amino acids long. CDR3 coding DNA: TGTGCCAGCTCACCAGTTTTCGGTGCTAGCGGGCGGCGCGGGGAGCTGTTTTTT. Amino acids: CASSPVFGASGRRGELFF.

This clone came up once. The genes are TRBV30 and TRBJ2-1; D uncertain. Germline V gene data show CDR1 as GTSNPN and CDR2 as SVGIG (reference sequence). V was shortened by 7 bases and J by 6 bases, with 7 bases between the two germline ends. The CDR3 is 10 residues long. In nucleotides, the CDR3 is TGTGCCTCCCGTAGCAATGAGCAGTTCTTC. Its protein is CASRSNEQFF.

The chain recombines TRBV11-2 with TRBJ2-7, with TRBD2 matching 9 bases. Germline CDR1 and CDR2: SGHAT and FQNNGV. J gave up 4 bases and V 1 base, and 2 bases lay outside the gene matches. CDR3 size: 14 residues. The CDR3 DNA is TGTGCCAGCAGCTTAGGGCTAGCGGGATACGAGCAGTACTTC. This translates into CASSLGLAGYEQYF.

The rearrangement uses TRBV6-5 and TRBJ1-4; no firm D call. The CDR3 extends over 15 amino acids. V was trimmed by 8 bases and J by 3 bases, leaving 16 bases between them. Germline-derived CDR1 and CDR2 are MNHEY and SVGAGI. This CDR3 is CASLKGTASNEKLFF. For the CDR3, the DNA is TGTGCCAGCTTAAAAGGAACAGCTTCTAATGAAAAACTGTTTTTT.

This chain connects TRBV7-9 to TRBJ1-1; a weak D match, TRBD1 (6 bases). Trimming removed 6 bases at V and 6 bases at J, with 17 bases between. The CDR3 totals 14 residues. Germline V gene sequence: CDR1 SEHNR, CDR2 FQNEAQ (reference sequence). The CDR3 protein is CASRFTGRNAEAFF. The CDR3 coding sequence is TGTGCCAGCAGGTTTACAGGGCGGAATGCTGAAGCTTTCTTT.

The rearrangement links TRBV20-1 to TRBJ1-2; tentatively, D is TRBD1 (5 bases). This CDR3 is built from 10 residues. From germline, CDR1 is DFQATT and CDR2 SNEGSKA (reference sequence). The CDR3 sequence: CGVRGSGYTF. The CDR3 nucleotides read TGCGGGGTTCGGGGGAGCGGCTACACCTTC.

The V gene is TRBV7-7, the J gene TRBJ2-1; possibly TRBD2 for D (5 bases). Germline V lookup: CDR1 SSHAT, CDR2 FNYEAQ (reference sequence). CDR3 length: 13 amino acids. The CDR3 reads CAITAWTVHEQFF. The CDR3 DNA reads TGTGCTATCACAGCTTGGACTGTCCATGAGCAGTTCTTC.

The chain recombines TRBV27 with TRBJ2-7; 7 bases agree with TRBD1. Germline CDR1 reads MNHEY; CDR2 reads SMNVEV (reference sequence). The CDR3 covers 13 residues. Unmatched junction bases numbered 2, after V lost 3 bases and J lost 3 bases. CDR3 protein: CASSFRDSYEQYF. The DNA for the CDR3 is TGTGCCAGCAGTTTCCGGGACAGCTACGAGCAGTACTTC.

The rearrangement joins TRBV7-9 to TRBJ1-2; 8 bases align to TRBD1. The V gene end was trimmed by 4 bases and the J gene end by 4 bases; junction bases not matched to a gene: 2. This CDR3 spans 13 amino acids. Per germline, CDR1 SEHNR and CDR2 FQNEAQ (reference sequence). The CDR3 is CASSSTGGYGYTF. The DNA of the CDR3 is TGTGCCAGCAGCTCCACAGGGGGCTATGGCTACACCTTC.

V and J are TRBV6-6 and TRBJ2-2; possible D gene TRBD1, 5 bases. The CDR3 is 13 residues long. Germline V CDR1 and CDR2: MNHNY, SVGAGI (reference sequence). The V and J ends lost 6 bases and 6 bases respectively, with 11 bases between them. The CDR3 reads CASSVDSPGELFF. CDR3 sequence (DNA): TGTGCCAGCAGCGTTGACAGTCCCGGGGAGCTGTTTTTT.

This chain connects TRBV9 to TRBJ2-3; D is unclear. The germline V and J ends were trimmed by 0 bases and 3 bases, with 8 bases remaining between them. This CDR3 region has 14 residues. CDR1 is SGDLS and CDR2 is YYNGEE in the germline V gene. The CDR3 is CASSVARPTDTQYF. The CDR3 bases are TGTGCCAGCAGCGTAGCGCGTCCTACAGATACGCAGTATTTT.

The J gene is TRBJ2-7, the V gene TRBV19; 7 bases map to TRBD1. The V gene's germline CDR1 is LNHDA and CDR2 SQIVND (reference sequence). This CDR3 region has 14 residues. V shed 3 bases and J 2 bases; nucleotides not matched to a gene: 4. In nucleotides, the CDR3 is TGTGCCAGTAGTATTACAGGGGCGACCTACGAGCAGTACTTC. It encodes CASSITGATYEQYF.

The chain joins TRBV11-2 to TRBJ2-3, with a tentative D call TRBD2 (5 bases). V was trimmed by 1 base and J by 2 bases, leaving 13 bases between them. The CDR3 extends over 16 amino acids. Germline V gene lookup returns CDR1 SGHAT and CDR2 FQNNGV. In nucleotides, the CDR3 is TGTGCCAGCAGCTTAGTATCTGGCGGGCACACAGATACGCAGTATTTT. Residues: CASSLVSGGHTDTQYF. Combining the CDR3 with reference TRBV11-2 and TRBJ2-3 gives the whole variable domain EAGVAQSPRYKIIEKRQSVAFWCNPISGHATLYWYQQILGQGPKLLIQFQNNGVVDDSQLPKDRFSAERLKGVDSTLKIQPAKLEDSAVYLCASSLVSGGHTDTQYFGPGTRLTVL.

The V call is TRBV14, the J call TRBJ2-3, with 11 nucleotides matching TRBD2. After removal of 5 bases from V and 2 bases from J, the junction contained 9 bases not matched to a gene. This CDR3 has 17 residues. From germline, CDR1 is SGHDN and CDR2 FVKESK. This CDR3 reads CASSSREGLAVTDTQYF. CDR3 sequence (DNA): TGTGCCAGCAGCTCAAGAGAGGGACTAGCGGTCACAGATACGCAGTATTTT. Filled out from reference TRBV14 and TRBJ2-3, the complete variable domain reads EAGVTQFPSHSVIEKGQTVTLRCDPISGHDNLYWYRRVMGKEIKFLLHFVKESKQDESGMPNNRFLAERTGGTYSTLKVQPAELEDSGVYFCASSSREGLAVTDTQYFGPGTRLTVL.